This is a list of T cell receptor beta chains from one sample in a study of shared clonotypes between healthy human individuals. The assay was immunoSEQ multiplex PCR, and TCRdb's table has in-frame clones only and misses some. The table includes around 1.9 million clones, roughly 93% detected once. Input material: naive CD8+ T cells from PBMCs. These TCRs come from a man aged 18 to 30 in good health. Some clones in this sample may be carry-over from other donors' samples. Both conserved end residues are part of each CDR3. A D gene is named only where the DNA matches it firmly. Clone size is stated in some rows and not others, as once, few, many or a class when expanded.

TRBJ1-5	TRBV7-8	-	-	TGTGCCAGCAGCCCAAAGGGGCGACCTAGCAATCAGCCCCAGCATTTT	CASSPKGRPSNQPQHF
TRBJ1-5	TRBV7-9	-	once	TGTGCCAGCAGCTTAGCTGGGTCCGAGCAGCCCCAGCATTTT	CASSLAGSEQPQHF
TRBJ2-3	TRBV29-1	TRBD2	-	TGCAGCGTTGATAGCGGGGCCCGCACAGATACGCAGTATTTT	CSVDSGARTDTQYF
TRBJ2-3	TRBV6-1	-	once	TGTGCCAGCAGTGAAGCGCCCTGGGGCGGAGATACGCAGTATTTT	CASSEAPWGGDTQYF
TRBJ1-2	TRBV7-2	-	-	TGTGCCAGCAGCTTAGAAGCCCTGGGGTTAGACTATGGCTACACCTTC	CASSLEALGLDYGYTF
TRBJ1-1	TRBV10-3	-	-	TGTGCCATCAGAAATACAGGGAACACTGAAGCTTTCTTT	CAIRNTGNTEAFF
TRBJ1-5	TRBV5-1	TRBD1	-	TGCGCCAGCAGCTCAACCGGGACAGGGTGTCAGCCCCAGCATTTT	CASSSTGTGCQPQHF
TRBJ2-3	TRBV7-9	TRBD1	-	TGTGCCAGCAGCGCCCGACAGGGTCGGACAGATACGCAGTATTTT	CASSARQGRTDTQYF
TRBJ2-7	TRBV9	TRBD2	once	TGTGCCAGCAGCGCCGGACTAGCGCCAACCTACGAGCAGTACTTC	CASSAGLAPTYEQYF
TRBJ1-1	TRBV27	-	few	TGTGCCAGCAGTTCCCGAGTGAACACTGAAGCTTTCTTT	CASSSRVNTEAFF
TRBJ1-2	TRBV11-2	-	-	TGTGCCAGCAGCTTTGGCCGAGGGAGCCACTATGGCTACACCTTC	CASSFGRGSHYGYTF
TRBJ2-7	TRBV4-1	-	-	TGCGCCAGCAGCCAGACAGGTACGGAGCAGTACTTC	CASSQTGTEQYF
TRBJ2-3	TRBV11-2	TRBD2	once	TGTGCCAGCAGCTCAAGACTAGCGGGAGGAGCAGATACGCAGTATTTT	CASSSRLAGGADTQYF
TRBJ2-2	TRBV9	-	-	TGTGCCAGCAGCGTAGGAGGCCGCGGGGAGCTGTTTTTT	CASSVGGRGELFF
TRBJ2-3	TRBV27	-	-	TGTGCCAGCAGTTGGTTGGGGGGATCGGCCACAGATACGCAGTATTTT	CASSWLGGSATDTQYF
TRBJ2-7	TRBV2	-	-	TGTGCCAGCAAAGGTCGTGACAGCTACGAGCAGTACTTC	CASKGRDSYEQYF
TRBJ2-7	TRBV28	TRBD2	-	TGTGCCAGCAGCCCCGTCGGGGGGTCCTACGAGCAGTACTTC	CASSPVGGSYEQYF
TRBJ1-1	TRBV15	-	-	TGTGCCACCAGCGTGGATTGGGTGAACACTGAAGCTTTCTTT	CATSVDWVNTEAFF
TRBJ2-4	TRBV29-1	TRBD2	-	TGCAGCGTACACCCCGGGGAGGGACCATCTTTCGTTCAGTACTTC	CSVHPGEGPSFVQYF
TRBJ1-5	TRBV15	-	few	TGTGCCACCAGCAGAGGGAGGGAGAATCAGCCCCAGCATTTT	CATSRGRENQPQHF
TRBJ2-3	TRBV4-1	-	-	TGCGCCAGCAGCCCCAGGCCTAGCCTCCCTGGGATAGATACGCAGTATTTT	CASSPRPSLPGIDTQYF
TRBJ1-4	TRBV15	-	-	TGTGCCACCAGCAGGGCGGACAGTCCAAGGGGTGAAAAACTGTTTTTT	CATSRADSPRGEKLFF
TRBJ2-1	TRBV5-4	TRBD2	-	TGTGCCAGCAGCCCGCGGGGGAGGAGGAATGAGCAGTTCTTC	CASSPRGRRNEQFF
TRBJ1-5	TRBV27	-	-	TGTGCCAGCAGTCCCGTGTGGGGCAATCAGCCCCAGCATTTT	CASSPVWGNQPQHF
TRBJ2-7	TRBV27	-	-	TGTGCCAGCAGGGAAGGGGGGGCCTACGAGCAGTACTTC	CASREGGAYEQYF
TRBJ2-7	TRBV5-6	TRBD1	-	TGTGCCAGCAGCTTCGGGACAGGGGTTCGGTACGAGCAGTACTTC	CASSFGTGVRYEQYF
TRBJ1-2	TRBV28	TRBD1	-	TGTGCCAGCAGTTTCCCTGACAGGGTGAAAACCTTC	CASSFPDRVKTF
TRBJ2-7	TRBV4-1	-	-	TGCGCCAGCAGCCAAGATTGGGGGGCTCGATATTTCGAGCAGTACTTC	CASSQDWGARYFEQYF
TRBJ1-5	TRBV28	-	-	TGTGCCAGCTTCCGGGGGTTTAGCAATCAGCCCCAGCATTTT	CASFRGFSNQPQHF
TRBJ2-7	TRBV6-5	-	once	TGTGCCAGCAGTTACTCATCAGGGGCAGTCTGGTACGAGCAGTACTTC	CASSYSSGAVWYEQYF
TRBJ2-4	TRBV2	-	-	TGTGCCAGCAGTGAACCGGCAAATGTAGCCAAAAACATTCAGTACTTC	CASSEPANVAKNIQYF
TRBJ2-2	TRBV29-1	-	few	TGCAGCGTCGGGACGGCGAACACCGGGGAGCTGTTTTTT	CSVGTANTGELFF
TRBJ1-2	TRBV27	TRBD1	once	TGTGCCAGCAGTTCCCGGCTGGGAGGGGGCGAAGGCTACACCTTC	CASSSRLGGGEGYTF
TRBJ2-2	TRBV29-1	TRBD1	once	TGCAGCGTTGAGACTACAGGGGCCCCTGTGACCGGGGAGCTGTTTTTT	CSVETTGAPVTGELFF
TRBJ1-4	TRBV11-2	-	-	TGTGCCAGCAGCTTAGATTGGAGGAGGCGTGCAACTAATGAAAAACTGTTTTTT	CASSLDWRRRATNEKLFF
TRBJ2-7	TRBV4-1	-	-	TGCGCCAGCAGCCAAGCCCGCAGCGTCGGACGGCACTACGAGCAGTACTTC	CASSQARSVGRHYEQYF
TRBJ2-5	TRBV5-1	TRBD1	-	TGCGCCACCAGGAGAACTACAGGGGATGGGGAGACCCAGTACTTC	CATRRTTGDGETQYF
TRBJ2-1	TRBV4-1	-	once	TGCGCCACAGGGAAAGTCGGAGGGTCCTACAATGAGCAGTTCTTC	CATGKVGGSYNEQFF
TRBJ2-7	TRBV11-3	-	-	TGTGCCAGCAGCTGGGGGACGCAGAACTCCTACGAGCAGTACTTC	CASSWGTQNSYEQYF
TRBJ1-2	TRBV29-1	-	-	TGCAGCGTCCCACCAGACAGAAACTATGGCTACACCTTC	CSVPPDRNYGYTF
TRBJ2-1	TRBV28	-	-	TGTGCCAGCAGTTTAATAGGGCCCAACTATCCTACGGGAGCATCCTACAATGAGCAGTTCTTC	CASSLIGPNYPTGASYNEQFF
TRBJ2-7	TRBV27	TRBD1	-	TGTGCCAGCAGCCCGGTGGGACAGGGTAACTACGAGCAGTACTTC	CASSPVGQGNYEQYF
TRBJ1-2	TRBV12-5	TRBD1	-	TGTGCTAGTGGCCCGGGGACAGCCTATGGCTACACCTTC	CASGPGTAYGYTF
TRBJ2-7	TRBV29-1	-	once	TGCAGCGTTGAAGATCTGCCGGCAGGAGGGCAGGGGACCTTTCGTTCCTACGAGCAATACTTC	CSVEDLPAGGQGTFRSYEQYF
TRBJ2-2	TRBV13	-	-	TGTGCCAGCAGCTTTGGAGAAAACACCGGGGAGCTGTTTTTT	CASSFGENTGELFF
TRBJ1-1	TRBV14	-	-	TGTGCCAGCAGCCAAGGGATCGCTCCAGCTTTCTTT	CASSQGIAPAFF
TRBJ2-7	TRBV2	-	-	TGTGCCAGCAGGACGACAGTCTACGAGCAGTACTTC	CASRTTVYEQYF
TRBJ1-2	TRBV2	TRBD1	few	TGTGCCAGCACATATGGGACAGCTACTAACTATGGCTACACCTTC	CASTYGTATNYGYTF
TRBJ2-7	TRBV9	TRBD2	-	TGTGCCAGCAGCGTAGTGGCTAGCGGAGCCTACGAGCAGTACTTC	CASSVVASGAYEQYF
TRBJ2-3	TRBV4-2	-	-	TGTGCCAGCAGCCAAGGCGGCGGGAGCACAGATACGCAGTATTTT	CASSQGGGSTDTQYF
TRBJ2-1	TRBV6-1	TRBD2	-	TGTGCCAGCAGTCCATTCGGACTAGCGGAGCAGTTCTTC	CASSPFGLAEQFF
TRBJ2-3	TRBV6-5	TRBD1	-	TGTGCCAGCAGTTGGGACAGGGGGTTTAGCACAGATACGCAGTATTTT	CASSWDRGFSTDTQYF
TRBJ1-5	TRBV2	-	-	TGTGCCAGCAGTGAAGACGGGTCCTACAATCAGCCCCAGCATTTT	CASSEDGSYNQPQHF
TRBJ2-2	TRBV27	-	-	TGTGCCAGCAGTTTTCAGGTAGCGACCACCGGGGAGCTGTTTTTT	CASSFQVATTGELFF
TRBJ1-2	TRBV7-9	-	-	TGTGCCAGCAGCTTAGATATCAGACAGCTCTATGGCTACACCTTC	CASSLDIRQLYGYTF
TRBJ2-1	TRBV27	-	-	TGTGCCAGCAGTTGGGCCACGAGCTCCTACAATGAGCAGTTCTTC	CASSWATSSYNEQFF
TRBJ2-1	TRBV11-2	TRBD2	-	TGTGCCAGCAGCACCGGGACTAGCGGTTACAATGAGCAGTTCTTC	CASSTGTSGYNEQFF
TRBJ1-2	TRBV6-1	TRBD1	few	TGTGCCAGCAGTGAAGGGACAGGGATAAGCTATGGCTACACCTTC	CASSEGTGISYGYTF
TRBJ2-7	TRBV9	-	-	TGTGCCAGCAGCGCCCGGGACGGGTCCTACGAGCAGTACTTC	CASSARDGSYEQYF
TRBJ2-1	TRBV5-8	-	-	TGTGCCAGCAGCTTCCACAGAGCCCTTGGGGATGAGCAGTTCTTC	CASSFHRALGDEQFF